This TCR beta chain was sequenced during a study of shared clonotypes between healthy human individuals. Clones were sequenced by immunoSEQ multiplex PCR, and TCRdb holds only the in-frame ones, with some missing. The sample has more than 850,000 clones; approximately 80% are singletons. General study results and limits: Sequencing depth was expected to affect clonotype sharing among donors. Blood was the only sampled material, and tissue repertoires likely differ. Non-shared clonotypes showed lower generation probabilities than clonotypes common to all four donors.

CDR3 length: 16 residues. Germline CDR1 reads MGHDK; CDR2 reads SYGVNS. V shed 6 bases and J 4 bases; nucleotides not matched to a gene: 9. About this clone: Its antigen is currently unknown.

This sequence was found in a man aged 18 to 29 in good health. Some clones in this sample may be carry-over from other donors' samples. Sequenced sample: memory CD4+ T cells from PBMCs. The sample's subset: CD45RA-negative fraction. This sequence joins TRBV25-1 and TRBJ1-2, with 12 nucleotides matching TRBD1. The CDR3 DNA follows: TGTGCCAGCAGCGATACCGGGACAGGGGGCATCTATGGCTACACCTTC. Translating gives CASSDTGTGGIYGYTF.